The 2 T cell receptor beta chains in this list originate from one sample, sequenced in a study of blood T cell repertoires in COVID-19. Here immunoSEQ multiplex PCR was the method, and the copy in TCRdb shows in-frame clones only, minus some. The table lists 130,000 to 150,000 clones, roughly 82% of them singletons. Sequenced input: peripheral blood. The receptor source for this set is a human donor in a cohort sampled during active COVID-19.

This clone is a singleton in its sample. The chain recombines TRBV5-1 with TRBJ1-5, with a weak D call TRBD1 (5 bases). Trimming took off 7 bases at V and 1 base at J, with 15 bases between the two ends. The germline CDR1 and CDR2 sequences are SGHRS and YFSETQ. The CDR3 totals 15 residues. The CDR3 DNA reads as TGCGCCAGCTCGGGACTCCCAGGGAGCAATCAGCCCCAGCATTTT. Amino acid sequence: CASSGLPGSNQPQHF.

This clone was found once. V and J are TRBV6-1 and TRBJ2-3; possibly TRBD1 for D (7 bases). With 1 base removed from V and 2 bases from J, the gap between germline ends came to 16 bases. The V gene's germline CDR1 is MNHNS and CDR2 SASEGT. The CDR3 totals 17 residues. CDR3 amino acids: CASSEGGGGGDTDTQYF. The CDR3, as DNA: TGTGCCAGCAGTGAAGGTGGAGGGGGCGGGGACACAGATACGCAGTATTTT.